This passage covers 23 T cell receptor beta chains from one sample sequenced in a study of Ad26.COV2.S vaccination and SARS-CoV-2 variants. The treatment denotes: around 19 received Ad26.COV2.S at low or high dose, single or two shots; roughly five received placebo; per-sample allocation not given. Material that was analyzed had been drawn on day 63 after the first vaccine or placebo injection. Sequencing used immunoSEQ multiplex PCR; TCRdb keeps in-frame clones, though not all of them. Counted here are more than 300,000 clones, 86% occurring once; the ten biggest clones make up 1.5% to 2.5%. This specimen was peripheral blood, taken in a trial of Ad26.COV2.S vaccine versus placebo. Receptors were obtained from a person between 18 and 60 years old who received the Ad26.COV2.S COVID-19 vaccine or a placebo.

In its sample, this clone was seen a few times. V is TRBV9 and J is TRBJ1-5; D is unclear. V lost 2 bases to trimming and J lost 0 bases, with 6 bases between them. Germline CDR1 and CDR2: SGDLS and YYNGEE. The CDR3 covers 14 residues. The CDR3 DNA reads as TGTGCCAGCAGCGTTCACGGTAGCAATCAGCCCCAGCATTTT. Its translation is CASSVHGSNQPQHF.

The chain recombines TRBV5-1 with TRBJ2-3, with D tentatively TRBD2 (6 bases). V was clipped by 4 bases and J by 4 bases, with 10 bases between them. Per germline, CDR1 SGHRS and CDR2 YFSETQ. The length of the CDR3 is 13 residues. The CDR3 reads CASSARGSDTQYF. The CDR3 nucleotides are TGCGCCAGCAGCGCCCGGGGGTCAGATACGCAGTATTTT.

The chain uses TRBV5-3 and TRBJ1-6; tentative D call: TRBD1 (6 bases). TRBV5-3 is flagged as an ORF with uncertain function. The CDR3 consists of 14 residues. Trimming took 7 bases from V and 6 from J, leaving 14 bases between them. CDR3 nucleotides: TGTGCCAGATTGAGCGCCAGGGGTAATTCACCCCTCCACTTT. Translating gives CARLSARGNSPLHF.

J is TRBJ2-5 and V is TRBV27; 11 bases are a match to TRBD1. CDR1 is MNHEY and CDR2 is SMNVEV in the germline V gene (reference sequence). CDR3 length: 17 residues. The ends lost 6 bases at V and 4 bases at J; junction bases unmatched: 13. This chain's CDR3 is CASSLMGPGTGGETQYF. As DNA, the CDR3 is TGTGCCAGCAGCCTTATGGGACCCGGGACAGGGGGAGAGACCCAGTACTTC.

This clone has just one count. This chain links TRBV18 with TRBJ2-5; the match to TRBD1 covers 7 bases. The CDR3 is made up of 14 amino acids. V lost 3 bases to trimming and J lost 4 bases; unmatched junction nucleotides: 5. Per germline, CDR1 KGHSH and CDR2 LQKENI. The CDR3 nucleotides read TGTGCCAGCTCACCGGGACAGAGGGTAGAGACCCAGTACTTC. It codes for CASSPGQRVETQYF.

The V call is TRBV6-6, the J call TRBJ1-2; 10 nucleotides align to TRBD1. CDR1 and CDR2 (germline): MNHNY, SVGAGI (reference sequence). Trimming at V came to 6 bases and at J to 6 bases, leaving 4 bases not matched to a gene. CDR3 length: 13 amino acids. This chain's CDR3 is CASSPGTGDGYTF. The DNA of the CDR3 is TGTGCCAGCAGCCCCGGGACAGGGGATGGCTACACCTTC.

The chain couples TRBV18 to TRBJ2-2; perhaps D is TRBD1 or TRBD2 (6 bases each). V dropped 0 bases and J dropped 3 bases, with 8 bases sitting between them. This CDR3 comprises 15 residues. In germline, CDR1 is KGHSH, CDR2 LQKENI. The CDR3 region has the DNA TGTGCCAGCTCACCACCGGAGGGGGACACCGGGGAGCTGTTTTTT. This gives the protein CASSPPEGDTGELFF.

The chain combines TRBV5-1 with TRBJ2-2; 11 bases fit TRBD2. The V gene's germline CDR1 is SGHRS and CDR2 YFSETQ. V gave up 2 bases and J gave up 3 bases; unmatched junction bases: 12. The CDR3 length is 19 residues. CDR3 loop: CASSFFMASGGSDTGELFF. The DNA for the CDR3 is TGCGCCAGCAGCTTTTTTATGGCTAGCGGGGGGTCGGACACCGGGGAGCTGTTTTTT.

Worth noting for this clone: Different DNA sequences within this sample yield the same CDR3. The chain is built from TRBV18 and TRBJ1-2; 9 bases map to TRBD1. Germline V CDR1 and CDR2: KGHSH, LQKENI. CDR3 length: 13 residues. Trimming removed 6 bases from V and 4 bases from J; junction bases left unmatched: 3. CDR3 bases: TGTGCCAGCTCCCCGGACAGGGGCTATGGCTACACCTTC. As protein: CASSPDRGYGYTF.

Turning to this clone: At one boundary the junction diverges from the germline segment, which might be a read error. The V call is TRBV7-7, the J call TRBJ1-4; D ambiguous. CDR3 length: 20 residues. Germline loops: CDR1 SSHAT, CDR2 FNYEAQ (reference sequence). The DNA for the CDR3 is TGTGCTAGCAGCCCCCGGATAGGGAGAGACCCTGACTCCCTCTCGGAAAAACTGTTTTTT. Translation: CASSPRIGRDPDSLSEKLFF. The variable domain in full, with the rest retrieved from reference TRBV7-7 and TRBJ1-4, is GAGVSQSPRYKVTKRGQDVTLRCDPISSHATLYWYQQALGQGPEFLTYFNYEAQPDKSGLPSDRFSAERPEGSISTLTIQRTEQRDSAMYRCASSPRIGRDPDSLSEKLFFGSGTQLSVL.

The chain joins TRBV5-1 to TRBJ1-5; D is ambiguous. The CDR3 totals 15 residues. CDR1 and CDR2 (germline): SGHRS, YFSETQ. The ends were cut back, 5 bases at V and 5 bases at J, with 17 bases in the middle. The CDR3: CASSIIPGTYQPQHF. As DNA, the CDR3 is TGCGCCAGCAGTATCATACCGGGTACTTATCAGCCCCAGCATTTT.

The chain employs TRBV11-1 and TRBJ2-5, with TRBD1 matching 10 bases. CDR1 is SGHAT, CDR2 FQDESV, per germline (reference sequence). The CDR3 has 16 residues. J was trimmed by 5 bases and V by 5 bases; bases with no gene match: 11. The CDR3 DNA is TGTGCCAGCAGCCCAGACAGGGGGCGATATGAGGAGACCCAGTACTTC. It translates to CASSPDRGRYEETQYF.

The chain employs TRBV5-4 and TRBJ1-2; D is unclear. The CDR3 extends over 15 amino acids. Trimming removed 0 bases at V and 8 bases at J, with 17 bases between. Germline-derived CDR1 and CDR2 are SGHNT and YYREEE (reference sequence). In DNA, the CDR3 is TGTGCCAGCAGCTTGGGTCAGGTCCCAAGGAGCGGCTACACCTTC. Its translation: CASSLGQVPRSGYTF.

The CDR3 spells CASRLGLGYNEQFF. CDR3 DNA: TGTGCCAGCAGACTAGGATTGGGGTACAATGAGCAGTTCTTC. V gene TRBV6-5 combines with J gene TRBJ2-1; D might be TRBD2 (5 bases). V was shortened by 6 bases and J by 4 bases, with 13 bases between the two germline ends. The CDR3 runs to 14 residues. CDR1 is MNHEY, CDR2 SVGAGI, per germline.

The chain employs TRBV9 and TRBJ1-2, with D possibly matching TRBD1 (6 bases). In germline, CDR1 is SGDLS, CDR2 YYNGEE. The CDR3 covers 15 residues. The ends were cut back, 3 bases at V and 8 bases at J, with 20 bases in the middle. The CDR3 sequence is CASSATGISNFGYTF. CDR3 DNA sequence: TGTGCCAGCAGCGCCACAGGGATAAGTAATTTCGGCTACACCTTC.

This chain links TRBV13 with TRBJ1-1, with no clear D. The CDR3 runs to 13 residues. V was trimmed by 5 bases and J by 8 bases, leaving 15 bases between them. Germline-derived CDR1 and CDR2 are PRHDT and FYEKMQ (reference sequence). In nucleotides, the CDR3 is TGTGCCAGCAGCCCTATAGGCGTGGGAGAAGCTTTCTTT. It translates to CASSPIGVGEAFF. Variable domain in full (rest from reference TRBV13 and TRBJ1-1): AAGVIQSPRHLIKEKRETATLKCYPIPRHDTVYWYQQGPGQDPQFLISFYEKMQSDKGSIPDRFSAQQFSDYHSELNMSSLELGDSALYFCASSPIGVGEAFFGQGTRLTVV.

A remark on this clone: At one of its ends the junction is not consistent with the germline gene, which may arise from a read error. The J gene is TRBJ2-1, the V gene TRBV7-7, with 12 bases that match TRBD2. CDR3 size: 20 residues. The germline V gene has CDR1 SSHAT and CDR2 FNYEAQ (reference sequence). This chain's CDR3 is CASSLAPTSGGLVSGNEQFF. CDR3 bases: TGTGCTAGCAGCTTAGCGCCGACTAGCGGGGGATTAGTTTCGGGCAATGAGCAGTTCTTC.

The chain joins TRBV19 to TRBJ2-7; a weak D match, TRBD1 (6 bases). Trimming cost V 5 bases and J 2 bases, with 13 bases left between them. CDR1 and CDR2 from the germline V gene are LNHDA and SQIVND (reference sequence). CDR3 length equals 14 residues. This CDR3 is CASSQIGQTYEQYF. Here the CDR3 DNA reads TGTGCCAGTAGTCAAATTGGACAGACCTACGAGCAGTACTTC. Full variable domain (remainder filled in from reference TRBV19 and TRBJ2-7): DGGITQSPKYLFRKEGQNVTLSCEQNLNHDAMYWYRQDPGQGLRLIYYSQIVNDFQKGDIAEGYSVSREKKESFPLTVTSAQKNPTAFYLCASSQIGQTYEQYFGPGTRLTVT.

Here the CDR3 reads CASTSGLALSTDTQYF. CDR3 nucleotides: TGTGCCAGCACCTCCGGACTAGCTCTGAGCACAGATACGCAGTATTTT. The chain joins TRBV13 to TRBJ2-3, with 8 positions matching TRBD2. Germline trimming cut 7 bases from V and 0 bases from J; bases unmatched to any gene: 9. Per the germline V gene, CDR1 is PRHDT and CDR2 is FYEKMQ (reference sequence). The CDR3 spans 16 residues.

The chain recombines TRBV5-4 with TRBJ2-5, with D perhaps assigned TRBD1 or TRBD2 (5 bases each). V dropped 9 bases and J dropped 2 bases, with 17 bases sitting between them. Germline-derived CDR1 and CDR2 are SGHNT and YYREEE (reference sequence). CDR3 length: 14 amino acids. The CDR3 DNA reads as TGTGCCATCCAGCTTCCGGGGACGCAAGAGACCCAGTACTTC. This translates into CAIQLPGTQETQYF.

The rearrangement joins TRBV3-1 (or the pseudogene TRBV3-2) to TRBJ2-3; 10 bases are shared with TRBD2. V was clipped by 4 bases and J by 1 base; unmatched bases: 5. This CDR3 comprises 16 residues. The germline V gene encodes CDR1 LGHDT and CDR2 YNNKEL (reference sequence). The DNA of the CDR3 is TGTGCCAGCAGCCTCCGGACTAGCGGACGCACAGATACGCAGTATTTT. Protein sequence: CASSLRTSGRTDTQYF.

The V call is TRBV7-2, the J call TRBJ2-1, with D perhaps matching TRBD1 (6 bases). V lost 1 base and J 8 bases, leaving 9 bases between the germline ends. The CDR3 spans 13 residues. CDR1 and CDR2 (germline): SGHTA, FQGNSA. The CDR3 DNA is TGTGCCAGCAGCTTAGACAGGGATTATGAGCAGTTCTTC. It yields the protein CASSLDRDYEQFF.

The rearrangement links TRBV3-1 (or the pseudogene TRBV3-2) to TRBJ2-5; D is possibly TRBD1 (5 bases). Trimming took 4 bases from V and 2 from J, leaving 14 bases between them. CDR1 LGHDT and CDR2 YNNKEL come from the germline V gene (reference sequence). The CDR3 consists of 15 residues. The CDR3 DNA is TGTGCCAGCAGCCCCCCAAGACAGTGGCAAGAGACCCAGTACTTC. This translates into CASSPPRQWQETQYF.